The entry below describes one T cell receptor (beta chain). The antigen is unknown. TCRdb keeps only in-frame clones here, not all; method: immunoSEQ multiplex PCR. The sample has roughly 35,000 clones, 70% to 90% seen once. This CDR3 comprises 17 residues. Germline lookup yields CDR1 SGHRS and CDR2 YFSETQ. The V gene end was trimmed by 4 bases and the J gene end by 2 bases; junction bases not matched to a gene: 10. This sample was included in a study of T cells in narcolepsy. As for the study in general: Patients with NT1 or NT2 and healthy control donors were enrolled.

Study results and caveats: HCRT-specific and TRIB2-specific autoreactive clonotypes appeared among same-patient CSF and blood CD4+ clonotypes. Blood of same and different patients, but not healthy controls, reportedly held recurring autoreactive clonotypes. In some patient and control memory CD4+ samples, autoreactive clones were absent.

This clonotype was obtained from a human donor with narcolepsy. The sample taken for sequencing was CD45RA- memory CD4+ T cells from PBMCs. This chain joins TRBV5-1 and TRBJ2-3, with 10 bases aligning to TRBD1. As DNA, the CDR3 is TGCGCCAGCAGCCTACCGAGGGGACAGGGGTACACAGATACGCAGTATTTT. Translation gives CASSLPRGQGYTDTQYF.